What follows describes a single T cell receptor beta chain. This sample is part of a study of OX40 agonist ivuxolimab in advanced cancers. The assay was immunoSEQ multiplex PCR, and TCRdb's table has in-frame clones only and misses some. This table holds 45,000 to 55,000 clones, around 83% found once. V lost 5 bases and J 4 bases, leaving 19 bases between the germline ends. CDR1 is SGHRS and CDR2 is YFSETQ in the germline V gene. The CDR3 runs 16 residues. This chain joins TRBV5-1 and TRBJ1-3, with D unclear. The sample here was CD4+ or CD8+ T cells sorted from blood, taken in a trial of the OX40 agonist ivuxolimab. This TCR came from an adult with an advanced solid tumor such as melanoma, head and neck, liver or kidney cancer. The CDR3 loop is CASRGGGSGRGNTIYF. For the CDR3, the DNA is TGCGCCAGCAGAGGCGGCGGTTCAGGACGGGGAAACACCATATATTTT.